This T cell receptor (beta chain) was recorded in a study of T cell responses to AZD1222 COVID-19 vaccine. Trimming took 0 bases from V and 2 from J, leaving 8 bases between them. There are 15 residues in the CDR3. Germline CDR1 LNHDA, CDR2 SQIVND (reference sequence). TCRdb's table, derived via immunoSEQ multiplex PCR, lists solely in-frame clones and lacks some. This repertoire shows some 140,000 clones, approximately 90% found once; its top ten account for roughly 3.1%. Comments on this clone: Its antigen is unidentified.

Study results and limitations: The donor group comprised mostly white British people and more females; the analysis possibly underestimated clonal diversity.

This TCR was sampled from an adult in good health. The gene calls are TRBV19 and TRBJ1-3; D unresolved. The sample in question was peripheral blood, obtained on day 0 of AZD1222 vaccination. The CDR3 nucleotides are TGTGCCAGTAGTATAGAATGGAGTGCTGGAAACACCATATATTTT. Translation gives CASSIEWSAGNTIYF.